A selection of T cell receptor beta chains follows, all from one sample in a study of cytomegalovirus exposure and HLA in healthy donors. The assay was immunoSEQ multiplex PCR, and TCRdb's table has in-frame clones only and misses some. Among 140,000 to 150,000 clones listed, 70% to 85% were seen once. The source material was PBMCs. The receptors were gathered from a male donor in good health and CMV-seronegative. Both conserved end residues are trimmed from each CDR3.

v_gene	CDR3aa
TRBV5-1	ASSAGQGDEKLF
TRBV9	ASSDRDSNTGELF
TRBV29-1	SVAGTGGVYEQY
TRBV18	ASSLTGAKSYEQY
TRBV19	ASSMGEGYEQY
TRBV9	ASSNQGLRYGYT
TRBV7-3	ASSLGTRGRGEQF
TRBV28	ASSLQGASYEQY
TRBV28	ASSLNAGVFLEQY
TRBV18	ASSSTSASYEQY
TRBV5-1	ASSLLGQGARTEAF
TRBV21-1	ASSKAETDTLLNAPADGKNIQY
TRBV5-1	ASTAQGYGYT
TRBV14	ASSSGLEDTQY
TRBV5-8	ASSLITGSSGNTIY
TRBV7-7	ASSSTSGSRAGELF
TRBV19	ASSRSWDRADTQY
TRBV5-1	ASSLGLYNEQF
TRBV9	ASSPLPLPRGSGNTIY
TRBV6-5	ASTLGHPPYGYT
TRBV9	ASSGVSDTQY
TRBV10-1	ASRDSGGPWAKNIQY
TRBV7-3	ASSLQGGTEAF
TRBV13	ASSSSPGTSSYNEQF
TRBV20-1	SAATKYEQF
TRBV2	ASSEQGPSPLH
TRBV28	ASKSLGGSGNEQF
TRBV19	ASTSGGRTYNEQF
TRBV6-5	ASHSPAYNSPLH
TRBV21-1	ASRGTGGILAKNIQY
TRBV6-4	ASSAGWADTQY
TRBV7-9	ASSVTRTGQYGYT
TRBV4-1	ASSRPGRRQRGHKNIQY
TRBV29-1	SVDEGVNTIY
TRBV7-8	ASSSREDQPQH
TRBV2	ASSAQGAGEAF
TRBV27	ASSFWDRVGSGANVLT
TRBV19	ASSILQISDNSPLH
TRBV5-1	ASSLTHPPYEQY
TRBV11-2	ASRPGEAGVFFVTDTQY
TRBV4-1	ASSLQGSEKLF
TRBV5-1	ASSHESERDTQY
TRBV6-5	ASRLAGGRGETQY
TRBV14	ASSPRPRLAGVYEQY
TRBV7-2	ASLRGAENTEAF
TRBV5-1	ASSGDFSYEQY
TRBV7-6	ASSIGTGTYEQY
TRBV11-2	ASSKQGTNYEQY
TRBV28	ASSFFPRERSEAF
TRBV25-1	ASSESGRSSGNTIY
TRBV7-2	ASSPQRQGSIPYEQY
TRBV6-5	ASSYDPGESAGELF
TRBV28	ASSPSGNPTYEQY
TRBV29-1	SVEVSGQNEKLF
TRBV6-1	ASGRKDSNQPQH
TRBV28	ASTEGYEQY
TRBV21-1	ASSKYDRAGSPLH
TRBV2	ASSDWGGYEQY